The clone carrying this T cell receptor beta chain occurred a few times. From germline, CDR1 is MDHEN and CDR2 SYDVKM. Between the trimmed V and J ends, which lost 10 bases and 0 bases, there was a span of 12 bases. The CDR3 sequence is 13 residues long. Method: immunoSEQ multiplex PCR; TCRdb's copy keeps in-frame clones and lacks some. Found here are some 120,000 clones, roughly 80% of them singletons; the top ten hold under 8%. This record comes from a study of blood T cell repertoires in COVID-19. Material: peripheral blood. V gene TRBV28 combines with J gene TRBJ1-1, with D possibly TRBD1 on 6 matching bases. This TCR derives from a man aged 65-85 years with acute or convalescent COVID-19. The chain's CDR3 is CAIPDRLNTEAFF. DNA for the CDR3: TGTGCCATCCCGGACAGACTGAACACTGAAGCTTTCTTT.